This T cell receptor (beta chain) was recorded in a study of post-analysis software for immune sequencing data. CDR3 length: 14 residues. Trimming shortened V by 4 bases and J by 1 base, and 11 bases separated the two germline ends. Germline lookup yields CDR1 SGHRS and CDR2 YFSETQ. Each TCR beta cDNA library carried unique molecular identifiers. Each CDR3 protein is one row after TCRdb ran MiXCR on the PCR reads. The top ten clones hold about 26% of a sample with roughly 150,000 distinct CDR3 sequences, 36% of them seen once. The chain employs TRBV5-1 and TRBJ1-1, with a possible D match to TRBD1 (6 bases). The receptor was isolated from a girl aged 5 to 17 with multiple sclerosis. The sequenced sample was blood, obtained after autologous hematopoietic stem cell transplantation. CDR3 region: CASSQQGPNTEAFF. The CDR3 DNA reads TGCGCCAGCAGCCAACAGGGTCCGAACACTGAAGCTTTCTTT.